The text below deals with one T cell receptor beta chain. As yet, its antigen is unknown. This specimen comes from a study of memory CD4+ T cells and cytomegalovirus serostatus. The sort gate was single viable CD3+CD4+CD8-CD45RO+ cells for memory CD4+ T cells. CD4+ T cells were isolated by positive magnetic selection. Trimming shortened V by 3 bases and J by 8 bases, and 13 bases separated the two germline ends. Germline CDR1 reads MDHEN; CDR2 reads SYDVKM. The CDR3 sequence is 13 residues long. Study-wide findings and caveats: Of under 200 reported CMV TCRbeta sequences, some 70 were found in memory CD4+ repertoires.

Under the authors' procedure: Out-of-frame sequences were removed, leaving about 2,300,000 distinct TCRbeta sequences. Clones were read by immunoSEQ multiplex PCR, and TCRdb kept only the in-frame ones, dropping some. V and J calls and clone size come straight from that table; D and trimming were deduced from the DNA. The table has some 73,000 clones, around 82% seen once. The chain joins TRBV28 to TRBJ1-2; no clear D gene. Material: memory CD4+ T cells from blood. This sequence originates from an adult in good health and CMV-seropositive. CDR3 DNA: TGTGCCAGCAGTTTTGTAATCGGAGTCGGCTACACCTTC. The encoded protein is CASSFVIGVGYTF.